The source of this T cell receptor beta chain is a study of blood T cells in healthy people across ages. Worth noting for this clonotype: Antigen: not known.

V was pared by 11 bases and J by 2 bases, with 22 bases between. Germline V gives CDR1 SGHVS, CDR2 FQNEAQ. This CDR3 contains 15 residues. Combining a sample-barcoded 5' primer with a J-beta primer mix, a second PCR ran for 7 to 11 cycles. TCRdb passed the 5' RACE reads through MiXCR, listing each CDR3 protein once. The table records around 670,000 distinct CDR3 sequences, approximately 30% of them present only once. Donation came from healthy Caucasian individuals in Russia who were aged about 6 to 100. Whole-study findings and limits: It was the long-lived donors that had more naive CD4+ cells and higher diversity than aged donors. Among T cells, TCR beta diversity per million cells dropped roughly linearly as age rose. Diversity figures derived from one million T cells were judged to underestimate the true value.

The sample consisted of blood. The sequence derives from a woman aged 80 or over in good health. V usage is TRBV7-8 and J usage is TRBJ2-7, with no clear D. CDR3: CACNPRTRIAYEQYF. The CDR3 DNA reads TGTGCCTGCAACCCAAGGACGCGGATAGCCTACGAGCAGTACTTC.